The T cell receptor beta chain under discussion was sequenced for a study of Tregs in tolerant kidney transplant recipients. Study-wide results and limits: This study did not directly address biological reproducibility. Antigen-driven expansion was suggested because donor-specific Tregs expanded more than all Tregs in tolerant patients. For some patients, primers changed over time, blocking nucleotide-level comparison.

In germline, CDR1 is SGHTA, CDR2 FQGNSA. The CDR3 length is 14 residues. V lost 6 bases and J 3 bases, leaving 11 bases between the germline ends. This clone was seen only a few times. Its antigen is not known. Recipients received nonmyeloablative bone marrow transplants from related graft donors, with transient mixed chimerism. Thawed PBMCs were FACS-sorted into unstimulated CD4+CD25+CD127- regulatory T cells, CD4+CD25- non-regulatory cells, CD4 and CD8 cells. Clones were read by immunoSEQ multiplex PCR, and TCRdb kept only the in-frame ones, dropping some. The top ten hold 3.8% of the sample, which has 50,000 to 65,000 clones, more than 75% seen once.

The sample consisted of CD4+ T cells from blood (PBMCs), taken 6 months after the transplant. This TCR was recovered from a human patient who received a combined kidney and bone marrow transplant. The graft donor may account for some of the T cells. The chain has TRBV7-2 and TRBJ1-4; D remains ambiguous. The CDR3 DNA follows: TGTGCCAGCAGTCGGCGGGTTGCTAATGAAAAACTGTTTTTT. As protein: CASSRRVANEKLFF.